Shown below are 5 T cell receptor beta chains from a single sample sequenced in a study of cytomegalovirus exposure and HLA in healthy donors. With 60 Vbeta and 13 Jbeta primers, the PCR was carried out. Profiled with immunoSEQ multiplex PCR; TCRdb holds only in-frame clones, not every one. The sample holds 100,000 or so clones, under 80% seen once. The sequencing input was PBMCs. All receptors come from a woman in her thirties or forties in good health and CMV-seropositive.

The V gene is TRBV7-3, the J gene TRBJ1-2; D may be TRBD1 (6 bases). Germline V lookup: CDR1 SGHTA, CDR2 FQGTGA. CDR3 length equals 13 residues. V dropped 3 bases and J dropped 4 bases, with 9 bases sitting between them. The CDR3 here is CASSLGGPYGYTF. Written as DNA, the CDR3 is TGTGCCAGCAGCTTGGGGGGGCCCTATGGCTACACCTTC.

Only one count was recorded for this clone. J is TRBJ1-2 and V is TRBV4-2, with TRBD1 identical over 12 bases. The V segment lost 4 bases and the J segment 6 bases; nucleotides outside the gene matches: 15. CDR1 is LGHNA, CDR2 YNFKEQ, per germline. The CDR3 has 18 amino acids. The CDR3 DNA follows: TGTGCCAGCAGCCTCACTAGTCACATCGGGACAGGGGGCGATGGCTACACCTTC. As protein: CASSLTSHIGTGGDGYTF.

This sequence joins TRBV7-9 and TRBJ1-3, with 8 bases identical to TRBD1. V trimming: 2 bases; J trimming: 14 bases; junction bases outside the gene matches: 5. Germline CDR1 is SEHNR and CDR2 is FQNEAQ (reference sequence). This CDR3 spans 12 amino acids. DNA for the CDR3: TGTGCCAGCAGCTTACCCGGGACAGGCTTATATTTT. Amino acid sequence: CASSLPGTGLYF. The full variable domain, with the rest looked up from reference TRBV7-9 and TRBJ1-3, is DTGVSQNPRHKITKRGQNVTFRCDPISEHNRLYWYRQTLGQGPEFLTYFQNEAQLEKSRLLSDRFSAERPKGSFSTLEIQRTEQGDSAMYLCASSLPGTGLYFGEGSWLTVV.

The chain has TRBV7-3 and TRBJ1-2; D not resolved. V lost 5 bases and J lost 10, with 23 bases in between. There are 15 residues in the CDR3. Germline V gives CDR1 SGHTA, CDR2 FQGTGA. Here the CDR3 reads CASSPYSPRPVDYTF. CDR3 nucleotides: TGTGCCAGCAGCCCATATTCCCCCCGTCCGGTTGACTACACCTTC.

The rearrangement uses TRBV2 and TRBJ2-2; D gene ambiguous. Germline CDR1 reads SNHLY; CDR2 reads FYNNEI. Trimming took 3 bases from V and 0 from J, leaving 8 bases between them. The CDR3 has 15 residues. CDR3 sequence reads: CASSDLQPNTGELFF. DNA for the CDR3: TGTGCCAGCAGTGATTTACAGCCGAACACCGGGGAGCTGTTTTTT.